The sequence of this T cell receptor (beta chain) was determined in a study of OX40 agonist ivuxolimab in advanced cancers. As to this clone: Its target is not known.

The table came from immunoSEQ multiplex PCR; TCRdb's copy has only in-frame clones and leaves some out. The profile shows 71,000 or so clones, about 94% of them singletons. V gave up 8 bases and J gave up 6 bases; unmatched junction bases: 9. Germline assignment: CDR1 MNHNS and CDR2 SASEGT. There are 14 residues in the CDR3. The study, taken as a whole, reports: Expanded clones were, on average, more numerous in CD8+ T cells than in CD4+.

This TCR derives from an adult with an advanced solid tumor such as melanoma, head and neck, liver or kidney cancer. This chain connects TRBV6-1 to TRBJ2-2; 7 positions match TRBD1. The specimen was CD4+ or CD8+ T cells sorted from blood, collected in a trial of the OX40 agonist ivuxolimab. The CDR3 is CASVTGDLPGELFF. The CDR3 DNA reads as TGTGCCAGCGTAACAGGGGATTTGCCCGGGGAGCTGTTTTTT.